This entry lists 7 T cell receptor beta chains sequenced from one sample in a study of T cell repertoires in cytomegalovirus infection. Using its own MiXCR run on the reads, TCRdb lists one record per CDR3 protein. The sample holds roughly 300,000 distinct CDR3 sequences, about 26% seen once. Sequenced material: PBMCs. The receptors derive from a human donor in good health (CMV status not recorded). Some clones in this sample may be carry-over from other donors' samples.

This clonotype has a count of ten or more. The chain has TRBV28 and TRBJ1-5; D gene ambiguous. Trimming pared 3 bases from V and 0 bases from J, leaving 9 bases between. The germline V gene encodes CDR1 MDHEN and CDR2 SYDVKM. The CDR3 totals 15 residues. CDR3 region: CASSFDGYSNQPQHF. The CDR3 nucleotides are TGTGCCAGCAGTTTTGACGGATATAGCAATCAGCCCCAGCATTTT.

The rearrangement uses TRBV10-3 and TRBJ1-4, with 7 bases that match TRBD1. CDR3 length: 14 residues. The V gene end was trimmed by 7 bases and the J gene end by 4 bases; junction bases not matched to a gene: 6. The germline V gene encodes CDR1 ENHRY and CDR2 SYGVKD. The CDR3 is CAIKGTGDNEKLFF. The CDR3 DNA reads as TGTGCCATCAAGGGAACAGGGGATAATGAAAAACTGTTTTTT.

The sample holds many counts of this clonotype. V is TRBV15 and J is TRBJ2-2; 8 bases are a match to TRBD2. The junction had 4 bases not matched to a gene; V was cut back by 6 bases and J by 1 base. CDR1 and CDR2 (germline): LNHNV, YYDKDF (reference sequence). The CDR3 contains 15 residues. The CDR3 protein is CATRSGSQNTGELFF. In DNA form, the CDR3 reads TGTGCCACCAGGAGCGGGAGTCAGAACACCGGGGAGCTGTTTTTT.

This clonotype has only a few counts. The chain carries TRBV10-3 and TRBJ2-1; D may correspond to TRBD1 or TRBD2 (5 bases each). Germline CDR1 is ENHRY and CDR2 is SYGVKD. V gave up 10 bases and J gave up 8 bases, with 15 bases separating them. The CDR3 runs 12 residues. Written as DNA, the CDR3 is TGTGCCACCCGGGACGCCTTAGATGAGCAGTTCTTC. The encoded protein is CATRDALDEQFF.

CDR3 loop: CASSYTPISYNEQFF. The CDR3 nucleotides read TGTGCCAGCAGTTACACCCCGATCTCCTACAATGAGCAGTTCTTC. The rearrangement uses TRBV6-2 or TRBV6-3 and TRBJ2-1, with unresolved D. CDR3 size: 15 residues. The V gene lost 2 bases and the J gene lost 0 bases, with 8 bases spanning the gap. The germline CDR1 and CDR2 sequences are MNHEY and SVGEGT.

This clonotype was recorded many times. The CDR3 protein is CASSLFRQNTEAFF. The CDR3 DNA reads as TGTGCCAGCAGTTTATTCCGTCAGAACACTGAAGCTTTCTTT. The chain has TRBV12-3 or TRBV12-4 and TRBJ1-1, with no clear D. V lost 2 bases, J lost 1 base, and 8 bases lay in between. The CDR3 consists of 14 residues.

This clonotype was detected a few times. This rearrangement joins TRBV29-1 to TRBJ2-2; 7 bases map to TRBD2. Germline loops: CDR1 SQVTM, CDR2 ANQGSEA. The V gene end was trimmed by 3 bases and the J gene end by 4 bases; junction bases not matched to a gene: 5. The CDR3 consists of 14 residues. CDR3 residues: CSVEWGRGTGELFF. The CDR3 DNA follows: TGCAGCGTTGAGTGGGGGAGGGGCACCGGGGAGCTGTTTTTT.